The 32 T cell receptor beta chains given below trace back to one sample, sequenced in a study of blood T cells in healthy people across ages. A second roughly 7 to 11 cycle PCR used barcoded and J-beta primers. TCRdb ran MiXCR on the 5' RACE reads and lists one entry per CDR3 protein. The table includes 1.5 million or so distinct CDR3 sequences, 35% to 45% detected once. The sample consisted of blood. These TCRs come from a woman younger than 35 in good health.

This clonotype was counted a few times. The genes are TRBV4-1 and TRBJ2-2; 14 bases map to TRBD2. Per germline, CDR1 MGHRA and CDR2 YSYEKL. J gave up 2 bases and V 4 bases, and 6 bases lay outside the gene matches. This CDR3 has 18 residues. The CDR3, as DNA: TGCGCCAGCAGCCGCGGACTAGCGGGAGGCCGAAACACCGGGGAGCTGTTTTTT. Protein product: CASSRGLAGGRNTGELFF.

The chain links TRBV29-1 to TRBJ1-1, with TRBD1 matching 9 bases. CDR3 length equals 16 residues. V was clipped by 8 bases and J by 4 bases; unmatched bases: 17. Germline V gene sequence: CDR1 SQVTM, CDR2 ANQGSEA. CDR3 protein: CSPIFENGQGSTEAFF. The CDR3 bases are TGCAGCCCCATCTTCGAGAACGGACAGGGGAGCACTGAAGCTTTCTTT.

This clonotype has a handful of counts. This rearrangement joins TRBV12-3 or TRBV12-4 to TRBJ1-6; D call uncertain. Trimming shortened V by 6 bases and J by 6 bases, and 12 bases separated the two germline ends. The CDR3 length is 14 residues. CDR3 loop: CASSLGRPNSPLHF. CDR3 DNA: TGTGCCAGCAGCCTCGGACGGCCTAATTCACCCCTCCACTTT.

In regard to this clonotype: At one end, the junction sequence differs from germline, possibly due to a read error. This chain connects TRBV25-1 to TRBJ1-2; 7 nucleotides line up with TRBD1. Germline V gives CDR1 MGHDK, CDR2 SYGVNS. CDR3 length equals 19 residues. CDR3: CASSEYFAPVQGLNYGYIF. CDR3 DNA sequence: TGTGCCAGCAGTGAATATTTCGCCCCAGTACAGGGGCTAAACTATGGCTACATCTTC.

The chain employs TRBV7-2 and TRBJ2-5, with unresolved D. V lost 2 bases and J 3 bases, leaving 10 bases between the germline ends. Germline-derived CDR1 and CDR2 are SGHTA and FQGNSA. The CDR3 has 14 residues. In DNA, the CDR3 is TGTGCCAGCAGCTTATTCTTAGGGAAAGAGACCCAGTACTTC. Translation: CASSLFLGKETQYF.

The chain couples TRBV30 to TRBJ2-3; 7 nucleotides align to TRBD2. J was trimmed by 3 bases and V by 2 bases; bases with no gene match: 2. The germline CDR1 and CDR2 sequences are GTSNPN and SVGIG (reference sequence). The CDR3 spans 13 residues. CDR3 DNA: TGTGCCTGGAGTAAGCGGGAAACAGATACGCAGTATTTT. Translated: CAWSKRETDTQYF.

This clonotype turned up a few times. This chain links TRBV12-3 or TRBV12-4 with TRBJ1-2, with D possibly TRBD1 on 6 matching bases. CDR3 length equals 16 residues. Deletions cut 6 bases from V and 4 bases from J, with 21 bases between. CDR3 DNA sequence: TGTGCCAGCAGGGGCGCCGGAACGGGGGGCGCCTATGGCTACACCTTC. It is translated as CASRGAGTGGAYGYTF.

The chain has TRBV20-1 and TRBJ2-1; the D gene is possibly TRBD1 (5 bases). The ends were cut back, 3 bases at V and 10 bases at J, with 10 bases in the middle. CDR3 size: 11 residues. The germline gives CDR1 DFQATT, CDR2 SNEGSKA (reference sequence). The CDR3 DNA is TGCAGTGCTAGGATGGGGCGGGAGCAGTTCTTC. This encodes CSARMGREQFF.

This chain links TRBV7-9 with TRBJ2-5, with D tentatively TRBD1 (5 bases). This CDR3 is built from 14 residues. V shed 4 bases and J shed 0 bases, with 9 bases lying between them. Germline V gives CDR1 SEHNR, CDR2 FQNEAQ (reference sequence). The CDR3 DNA reads TGTGCCAGCAGCTCTAGACAGTACCAAGAGACCCAGTACTTC. This sequence encodes CASSSRQYQETQYF.

A few counts support this clonotype. The rearrangement joins TRBV6-5 to TRBJ1-5, with D possibly matching TRBD1 (6 bases). The CDR3 extends over 13 amino acids. The V end was cut by 8 bases, the J end by 6 bases, with 14 bases between. CDR1 is MNHEY and CDR2 is SVGAGI in the germline V gene. This chain's CDR3 is CASRGGSSQPQHF. The CDR3 region has the DNA TGTGCCAGCCGTGGGGGCTCAAGTCAGCCCCAGCATTTT.

This clonotype was seen a few times. The chain employs TRBV6-6 and TRBJ2-7; D is ambiguous. CDR3 length equals 15 residues. Germline V lookup: CDR1 MNHNY, CDR2 SVGAGI (reference sequence). V was cut by 2 bases and J by 0 bases, with 11 bases left in between. The CDR3 DNA reads as TGTGCCAGCAGTTACGCGGCAGAGAGCTCCTACGAGCAGTACTTC. Translating it yields CASSYAAESSYEQYF.

The chain has TRBV7-9 and TRBJ1-1, with unresolved D. V lost 8 bases and J 4 bases, leaving 11 bases between the germline ends. CDR3 length: 12 amino acids. Germline CDR1 and CDR2: SEHNR and FQNEAQ (reference sequence). Here the CDR3 DNA reads TGTGCCAGCGCACCTATCGGCACTGAAGCTTTCTTT. Protein sequence: CASAPIGTEAFF.

The chain employs TRBV4-1 and TRBJ2-1, with TRBD2 identical over 7 bases. The J call may be incorrect, as the DNA end agrees better with TRBJ2-7. CDR3 size: 15 residues. The germline gives CDR1 MGHRA, CDR2 YSYEKL. CDR3 amino acids: CASSQGTSVPYEQYF. In DNA form, the CDR3 reads TGCGCCAGCAGTCAGGGTACTAGCGTACCCTACGAGCAGTACTTC.

The CDR3 loop reads CASSLTRMGTQYF. CDR3 in DNA: TGTGCCAGCAGCTTGACAAGGATGGGTACGCAGTATTTT. This chain links TRBV7-8 with TRBJ2-3; D unclear. This CDR3 spans 13 amino acids. V was shortened by 3 bases and J by 8 bases, with 12 bases between the two germline ends. Per germline, CDR1 SGHVS and CDR2 FQNEAQ.

This clonotype was observed a few times. V and J are TRBV27 and TRBJ2-7; the match to TRBD2 covers 9 bases. CDR3 length: 14 amino acids. Germline V CDR1 and CDR2: MNHEY, SMNVEV (reference sequence). After removal of 9 bases from V and 6 bases from J, the junction contained 12 bases not matched to a gene. The CDR3 coding sequence is TGTGCCAGTAGAACTGTAGCGGGAGTGGGCGAGCAGTACTTC. Protein sequence: CASRTVAGVGEQYF.

The rearrangement links TRBV6-1 to TRBJ2-1; D unclear. Germline V gives CDR1 MNHNS, CDR2 SASEGT. This CDR3 is built from 12 residues. V was cut by 8 bases and J by 4 bases, with 9 bases left in between. As DNA, the CDR3 is TGTGCCAGCCGATCATGGTACAATGAGCAGTTCTTC. Translation: CASRSWYNEQFF.

This clonotype was seen a few times. The rearrangement uses TRBV7-6 and TRBJ1-5; D gene unclear. The CDR3 has 14 residues. V gave up 1 base and J gave up 3 bases, with 7 bases separating them. CDR1 and CDR2 (germline): SGHVS, FNYEAQ. The CDR3: CASSLESDNQPQHF. Here the CDR3 DNA reads TGTGCCAGCAGCTTAGAGTCAGACAATCAGCCCCAGCATTTT.

The rearrangement uses TRBV18 and TRBJ2-6, with D tentatively TRBD1 or TRBD2 (6 bases each). This CDR3 is built from 17 residues. Germline CDR1 reads KGHSH; CDR2 reads LQKENI. V was cut by 3 bases and J by 4 bases, with 16 bases left in between. The CDR3 coding sequence is TGTGCCAGCTCACCGATCACACAGGGAGGAGGGGCCAACGTCCTGACTTTC. It codes for CASSPITQGGGANVLTF.

The V call is TRBV30, the J call TRBJ2-4; weak D call: TRBD1 (5 bases). Near its end, the DNA agrees better with TRBJ2-7, so the J call may be wrong. CDR1 is GTSNPN, CDR2 SVGIG, per germline (reference sequence). This CDR3 is 12 amino acids long. The CDR3 bases are TGTGCCTGGGACAGTAGCTCCTACGAGCAGTACTTC. Its translation: CAWDSSSYEQYF.

This clonotype was observed a handful of times. The chain uses TRBV20-1 and TRBJ2-5, with D uncertain. Trimming cost V 5 bases and J 6 bases, with 10 bases left between them. The CDR3 is 11 amino acids. Germline assignment: CDR1 DFQATT and CDR2 SNEGSKA (reference sequence). In nucleotides, the CDR3 is TGCAGTGCTCGACAACCACAGACCCAGTACTTC. Its protein product is CSARQPQTQYF.

This clonotype appeared a few times. The chain carries TRBV12-1 and TRBJ2-1; the table's D gene call, TRBD2, was not cross checked with the DNA. TRBV12-1 is classified as a pseudogene. The CDR3 consists of 17 residues. This chain's CDR3 is CASSFTSGQSSYNEQFF. CDR3 sequence (DNA): TGTGCCAGCAGCTTCACCAGCGGGCAAAGCTCCTACAATGAGCAGTTCTTC.

This clonotype was picked up a small number of times. This chain connects TRBV5-8 to TRBJ2-1, with 7 positions matching TRBD2. V lost 2 bases and J lost 10; bases outside the gene matches: 9. The CDR3 contains 14 residues. Per germline, CDR1 SGHTS and CDR2 YDEGEE. Here the CDR3 DNA reads TGTGCCAGCAGCTTAGTTCTAAGCGGGGCCGAGCAGTTCTTC. This sequence encodes CASSLVLSGAEQFF.

The chain joins TRBV19 to TRBJ2-1; 8 nucleotides agree with TRBD2. V shed 8 bases, J shed 10 bases, and the junction held 7 bases outside the gene matches. The CDR3 extends over 12 amino acids. Germline V gene lookup returns CDR1 LNHDA and CDR2 SQIVND (reference sequence). CDR3 DNA sequence: TGTGCCAGTTCGGGACTAGTAAGGGAGCAGTTCTTC. This gives the protein CASSGLVREQFF.

This clonotype was observed a handful of times. The CDR3 protein is CASLKSGYNSPLHF. The CDR3 coding sequence is TGTGCCAGCTTGAAATCCGGCTATAATTCACCCCTCCACTTT. This chain links TRBV27 with TRBJ1-6; the D is unclear. Germline CDR1 and CDR2: MNHEY and SMNVEV (reference sequence). The CDR3 sequence is 14 residues long. Trimming pared 8 bases from V and 3 bases from J, leaving 11 bases between.

In this sample, this clonotype turned up a few times. V is TRBV5-1 and J is TRBJ2-5; 8 bases fit TRBD1. The germline V gene encodes CDR1 SGHRS and CDR2 YFSETQ. The CDR3 has 15 amino acids. V shed 0 bases, J shed 2 bases, and the junction held 3 bases outside the gene matches. The CDR3 DNA reads TGCGCCAGCAGCTTGGTGACAGGGGTACAAGAGACCCAGTACTTC. Its protein product is CASSLVTGVQETQYF.

J is TRBJ2-1 and V is TRBV29-1, with TRBD2 matching 12 bases. CDR3 length: 17 residues. The V gene end was trimmed by 5 bases and the J gene end by 2 bases; junction bases not matched to a gene: 10. The germline gives CDR1 SQVTM, CDR2 ANQGSEA. CDR3 protein: CSVFGLAGGETYNEQFF. For the CDR3, the DNA is TGCAGCGTTTTTGGGCTAGCGGGAGGGGAAACCTACAATGAGCAGTTCTTC.

The V and J genes are TRBV7-2 and TRBJ2-4; 9 nucleotides agree with TRBD1. The J call may be wrong; the DNA end is better matched by TRBJ2-7. CDR1 is SGHTA and CDR2 is FQGNSA in the germline V gene. The CDR3 runs to 15 residues. The CDR3 sequence is CASSPTGTGSTEQYF. In DNA form, the CDR3 reads TGTGCCAGCAGCCCAACCGGGACAGGGTCTACCGAGCAGTACTTC.

This clonotype has only one observation. This chain connects TRBV28 to TRBJ1-5; 7 bases map to TRBD1. Germline V gene data show CDR1 as MDHEN and CDR2 as SYDVKM. After removal of 6 bases from V and 4 bases from J, the junction contained 12 bases not matched to a gene. CDR3 length: 16 amino acids. This CDR3 reads CASSTGVRIPNQPQHF. As DNA, the CDR3 is TGTGCCAGCAGCACAGGGGTAAGGATTCCGAATCAGCCCCAGCATTTT.

CDR3 in amino acids: CSALSGLADRTDTQYF. CDR3 nucleotides: TGCAGTGCCCTATCGGGACTAGCGGACCGCACAGATACGCAGTATTTT. This rearrangement joins TRBV20-1 to TRBJ2-3; 11 bases are shared with TRBD2. Trimming at V came to 6 bases and at J to 1 base, leaving 9 bases not matched to a gene. The CDR3 sequence is 16 residues long. Germline values: CDR1 DFQATT, CDR2 SNEGSKA (reference sequence).

This clonotype was observed a few times. V is TRBV28 and J is TRBJ2-7; 9 nucleotides match TRBD1. The CDR3 runs 15 residues. Germline loops: CDR1 MDHEN, CDR2 SYDVKM. Trimming cost V 8 bases and J 5 bases; bases outside gene matches: 13. CDR3 region: CASGLTGGDADEQYF. CDR3 nucleotide sequence: TGTGCCAGCGGCTTAACAGGGGGCGACGCTGACGAGCAGTACTTC.

The rearrangement joins TRBV6-4 to TRBJ1-2, with D uncertain. In germline, CDR1 is MRHNA, CDR2 SNTAGT. This CDR3 has 14 amino acids. Trimming removed 2 bases from V and 4 bases from J, with 11 bases in between. CDR3 sequence reads: CASSDRGRIYGYTF. CDR3 DNA sequence: TGTGCCAGCAGTGACAGAGGAAGGATCTATGGCTACACCTTC.

This rearrangement joins TRBV30 to TRBJ2-2; 11 bases are a match to TRBD2. V dropped 4 bases and J dropped 6; count of bases not matched to a gene: 7. The CDR3 runs to 15 residues. The V gene's germline CDR1 is GTSNPN and CDR2 SVGIG (reference sequence). This CDR3 reads CAWKNPGLAAGELFF. The CDR3 DNA reads TGTGCCTGGAAAAACCCGGGACTAGCGGCCGGGGAGCTGTTTTTT.